This TCR beta chain appears in the sequencing data of a study of cytomegalovirus exposure and HLA in healthy donors (dated by TCRdb to 2015 to 2018). About the investigation overall: According to an earlier analysis of a few hundred of the donors, about 190 million T cells yielded 100 million or so unique TCR beta sequences and about 280 Gb of sequence data. Typing coverage varied by locus: about 629-640 donors for A, B, C, DRB1 and DQB1; roughly 560 for DQA1; over 600 for DPA1; roughly 470 for DPB1. To decide whether each TCR beta V gene segment behaved as functional or pseudogenic, an earlier analysis of 587 of the donors relied on high-throughput TCR beta sequencing. Of the roughly 390 genotyped donors, 81% were placed in the genetic ancestry cluster associated with self-reported Caucasian donors. The study aimed to test whether cataloging public T cell receptors could reveal signatures of past pathogen exposure. A later analysis re-examined previously published TCR beta repertoires from more than 550 donors and added high-resolution HLA genotyping to investigate patterns of TCR occurrence. Class I and class II HLA loci were covered by the typing at four-digit resolution. In addition to the first cohort of around 670 subjects, a separate validation cohort of approximately 110 different subjects was used. High-throughput TCR immunosequencing, statistical association of individual TCRs with disease status, and machine learning were combined to predict cytomegalovirus infection status. An early release covering more than 500 HLA-typed donors comprised approximately 290 gigabases of sequencing data and around 80 million unique TCR sequences. In the later analysis, no new phenotypic data were used to find candidate immune exposures; instead, reliance was placed on TCR beta sequences and their occurrence across donors. In a later genetic analysis, genome-wide SNP genotypes for about 55% of the roughly 670 donors were used, and that subset was treated as a discovery cohort. On average, 235,054 unique TCR beta nucleotide sequences were sequenced per donor among more than 350 genotyped donors of the cohort, with roughly 18% of those sequences being non-productive. All discovery cohort repertoires had been generated using a single sequencing platform. About five DR-DQ haplotypes were handled as single units for association and clustering, since linkage in the cohort was strong. The T cell repertoires of several hundred subjects were profiled by immunosequencing and related to cytomegalovirus serostatus. Alongside the repertoire data, information on donor age, sex, ethnicity and CMV serostatus was compiled.

The cohort consisted of 666 healthy bone marrow donors. At the time of sampling, every cohort member was nominally healthy, though immune exposures that went unrecorded were likely present. The donor was CMV seropositive and belonged to the group of 250 to 350 seropositive cohort members. Each donor provided a peripheral blood sample, and peripheral blood mononuclear cells were used for TCR beta sequencing. The Qiagen DNeasy Blood Extraction Kit was used to extract genomic DNA from the blood cell samples. Library preparation employed the immunoSEQ multiplex PCR assay. A mixture of 60 forward primers for TCR Vbeta segments and 13 reverse primers for TCR Jbeta segments was used in the multiplex PCR. Amplification of the CDR3 region of rearranged TCR beta genes was performed with a multiplex PCR assay on genomic DNA. The Illumina HiSeq System was used to sequence the amplified TCR beta libraries as 87-base-pair reads. The published analysis was carried out like this. A later analysis counted some 80 million unique TCR beta chains across the 666 repertoires, and some 11 million of these chains were shared by at least two donors. Raw reads were error-corrected and collapsed into unique sequences by a nearest-neighbor algorithm in which closely related sequences were merged to remove PCR and sequencing errors. To assign V, D and J gene segments, CDR3 sequences were aligned to IMGT reference sequences. For a sequence to be retained, at least a six-nucleotide match to both a V gene segment and a J gene segment was required. A rearrangement was called productive if the CDR3 had no stop codons and remained in frame with V and J, and every other rearrangement was called non-productive. Following IMGT convention, CDR3 was defined as the stretch from the second conserved V-encoded cysteine to the conserved J-encoded phenylalanine. Sequences without an unambiguous match to a single V gene segment were excluded from the earlier analysis of several hundred of the donors. In an earlier analysis of around 600 of the donors, V segments were called functional above 56.7% productive rearrangements and were called segregating when the between-donor standard deviation exceeded 5%. A statistical classification framework was developed to diagnose cytomegalovirus status using the catalog of TCR beta chain sequences. In a later analysis, TCR nucleotide sequences were compared against IMGT/GENE-DB human TR gene sequences so that V and J genes could be assigned. Using the TCRdist pipeline, a later analysis assigned CDR3 sequences along with most-parsimonious VDJ recombination scenarios. A later analysis defined each TCR beta chain by its CDR3 amino acid sequence plus V-gene family, and excluded reads lacking a unique V-gene family. A later analysis removed nearly 600 highly shared, low-generation-probability nucleotide sequences to deal with suspected cross-contamination and a sequencing artifact. In a later analysis, a clonal expansion index for each public chain was calculated from normalized within-repertoire ranks of inferred template counts. Generation probabilities in a later analysis came from a VDJ recombination model fitted to out-of-frame rearrangements, and those results were checked against IGoR. A later analysis scored TCR-TCR, TCR-HLA and TCR-CMV co-occurrence with hypergeometric tests, applying a repertoire-size bias correction to TCR pairs. A later analysis estimated false discovery rates by permuting HLA or CMV assignments 20 times. In a later analysis, co-occurring TCRs were grouped using DBSCAN, and TCRdist sequence similarity was added for clustering within HLA-allele-positive subsets. Co-occurrence clustering excluded repertoires with fewer than 30,000 or more than 120,000 public chains, plus five with anomalous nucleotide sharing. TCRdb limited this immuneACCESS table to in-frame rearrangements with V and J called. A share of clones is missing; checked studies link under half to unresolved V genes, and the rest is unexplained. V and J calls and clone size follow that table, whereas D and trimming were derived from the DNA. Here the sample has 140,000 to 150,000 clones; about 80% occur a single time. The biggest ten clones account for roughly 2.4% of the sample.

Broad study findings and their caveats: In a later analysis, TCR association rates were found to vary across HLA loci, with the most associated TCRs seen for DRB1 alleles and the fewest for HLA-C alleles. Because HLA typing was missing for some donors at each locus, association tests included only the typed subset. Specific HLA alleles were associated with 15,000 to 20,000 TCR beta sequences at a false discovery rate of 0.05 in a later analysis. A total of 150 or so TCR beta chains were listed by the study as associated with cytomegalovirus. Cytomegalovirus status was reported to be diagnosed by the classifier with high specificity and sensitivity in both the original and validation cohorts. A later genetic analysis reported fewer N-insertions in productive TCRs among donors in an Asian-associated ancestry cluster than the roughly 640-donor mean. The sequencing pipeline was judged likely to have produced a cluster of highly shared sequence variants as a technical artifact. Correlated functional status among segregating V segments might be attributable to linkage disequilibrium, but an unknown experimental factor could not be ruled out. In vitro tests confirmed that a few of the cytomegalovirus-associated TCR beta chains recognize cytomegalovirus antigens. CMV serostatus was the only immune exposure information available for the cohort. A further reported finding was that TCR beta sequences accurately predicted the HLA-A and HLA-B alleles for most subjects in the first cohort. Most TCR sequences were observed very rarely across donors, whereas some public TCRs were present in many individuals. Strong co-occurrence of HLA alleles, especially DR and DQ, made assigning TCR associations to individual alleles difficult. Because counts were too low, fewer than 20 rarely observed V segments, including chromosome 9 orphons, were excluded from the earlier analysis of under 650 of the donors. According to a later analysis, parvovirus B19, influenza, CMV and Epstein-Barr virus appeared linked to several top co-occurrence clusters. Broadly in line with IMGT annotations, most TCR beta V segments showed up in productive rearrangements about 87% or about 30% of the time in an earlier analysis of approximately 600 of the donors. Because the 87-base-pair reads could not distinguish some IMGT-functional V segments, including TRBV6-2 and TRBV6-3, those segments were excluded. The authors suggested that the approach could potentially be generalized to other disease states and immunological phenotypes. An association between a missense DCLRE1C variant and V-gene and J-gene trimming of TCR beta chains was found in a later genetic analysis and replicated in an independent cohort. Only TCR beta chains were sequenced in this cohort, and the absence of alpha or paired-chain data limited detectable features. A later analysis found that HLA-associated TCR beta chains were more clonally expanded and had lower generation probabilities than equally common non-associated chains. Most CMV-associated TCR beta chains appeared to be HLA-restricted in a later analysis, and the HLA associations seemed to be driven largely by CMV exposure. Presence/absence analyses assumed roughly uniform sequencing depth across donors, an assumption that may not hold.

The cysteine opens and the phenylalanine closes a CDR3 of 15 amino acids. The retained sequence is limited to the CDR3, 45 bases, with the frame set at the first base. The germline V gene yields SGHDT for CDR1 and YYEEEE for CDR2. V has 2 bases trimmed and J has 3 bases trimmed; junction bases matching no gene number 5. On this clone: No antigen is known for it. No base-level quality is on record; no much larger clone is a single base apart.

The sequence was collected from a young woman in good health and CMV-seropositive. The sequenced sample consisted of PBMCs. Recombination joined TRBV5-6 with TRBJ1-2, and 9 junctional nucleotides match TRBD1. The DNA is TGTGCCAGCAGCTTATACAGGGGGCGCGACTATGGCTACACCTTC. Its product reads: CASSLYRGRDYGYTF.